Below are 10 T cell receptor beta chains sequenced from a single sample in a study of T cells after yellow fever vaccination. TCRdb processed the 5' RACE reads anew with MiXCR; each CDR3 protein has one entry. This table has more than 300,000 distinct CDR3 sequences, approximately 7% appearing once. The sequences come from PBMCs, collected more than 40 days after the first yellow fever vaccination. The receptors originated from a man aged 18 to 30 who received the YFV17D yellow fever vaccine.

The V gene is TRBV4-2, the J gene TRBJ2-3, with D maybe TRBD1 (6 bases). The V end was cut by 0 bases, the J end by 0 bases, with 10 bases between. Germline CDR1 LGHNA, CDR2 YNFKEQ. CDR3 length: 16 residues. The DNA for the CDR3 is TGTGCCAGCAGCCAAGATGTGGGGGCTAGCACAGATACGCAGTATTTT. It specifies CASSQDVGASTDTQYF.

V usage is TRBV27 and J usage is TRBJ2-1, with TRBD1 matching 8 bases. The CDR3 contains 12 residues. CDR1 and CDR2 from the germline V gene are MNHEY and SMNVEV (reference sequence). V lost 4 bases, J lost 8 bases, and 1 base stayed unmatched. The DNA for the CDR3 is TGTGCCAGCAGTTCGACAGGGGATGAGCAGTTCTTC. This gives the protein CASSSTGDEQFF.

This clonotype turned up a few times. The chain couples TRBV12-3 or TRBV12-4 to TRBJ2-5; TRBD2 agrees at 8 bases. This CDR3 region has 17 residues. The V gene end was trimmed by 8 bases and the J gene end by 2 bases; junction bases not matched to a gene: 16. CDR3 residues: CASAQWGGGGLQETQYF. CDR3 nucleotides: TGTGCCAGCGCCCAGTGGGGGGGCGGGGGGCTTCAAGAGACCCAGTACTTC.

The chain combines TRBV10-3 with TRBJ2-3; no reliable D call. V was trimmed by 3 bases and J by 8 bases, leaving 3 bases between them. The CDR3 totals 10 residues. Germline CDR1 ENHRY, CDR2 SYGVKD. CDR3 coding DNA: TGTGCCATCAGTGACAGTACGCAGTATTTT. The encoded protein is CAISDSTQYF.

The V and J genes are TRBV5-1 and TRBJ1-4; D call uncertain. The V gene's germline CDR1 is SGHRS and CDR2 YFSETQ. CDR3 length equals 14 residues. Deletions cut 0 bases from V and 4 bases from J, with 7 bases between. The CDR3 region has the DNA TGCGCCAGCAGCTTGGGCCTATTTAATGAAAAACTGTTTTTT. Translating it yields CASSLGLFNEKLFF.

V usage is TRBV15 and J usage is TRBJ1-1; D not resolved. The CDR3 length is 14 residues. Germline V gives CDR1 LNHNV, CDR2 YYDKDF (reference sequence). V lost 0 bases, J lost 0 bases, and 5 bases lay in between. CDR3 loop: CATSRDLVNTEAFF. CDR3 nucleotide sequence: TGTGCCACCAGCAGAGATTTGGTGAACACTGAAGCTTTCTTT.

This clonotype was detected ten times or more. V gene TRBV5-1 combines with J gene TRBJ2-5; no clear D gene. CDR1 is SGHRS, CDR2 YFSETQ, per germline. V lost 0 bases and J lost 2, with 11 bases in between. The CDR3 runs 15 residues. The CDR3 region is CASSLGPTTQETQYF. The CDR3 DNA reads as TGCGCCAGCAGCTTGGGCCCGACAACACAAGAGACCCAGTACTTC.

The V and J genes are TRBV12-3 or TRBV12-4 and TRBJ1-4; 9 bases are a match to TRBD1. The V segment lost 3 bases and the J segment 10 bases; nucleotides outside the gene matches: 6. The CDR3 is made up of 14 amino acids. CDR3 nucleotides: TGTGCCAGCAGTTTGACAGGGGGGACGGTAAAACTGTTTTTT. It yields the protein CASSLTGGTVKLFF.

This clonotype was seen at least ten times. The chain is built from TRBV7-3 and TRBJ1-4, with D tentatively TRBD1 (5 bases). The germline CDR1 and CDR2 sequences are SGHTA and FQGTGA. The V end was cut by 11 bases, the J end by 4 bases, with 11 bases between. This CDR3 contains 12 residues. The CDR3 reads CAPGPINEKLFF. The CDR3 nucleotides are TGTGCCCCGGGGCCGATTAATGAAAAACTGTTTTTT.

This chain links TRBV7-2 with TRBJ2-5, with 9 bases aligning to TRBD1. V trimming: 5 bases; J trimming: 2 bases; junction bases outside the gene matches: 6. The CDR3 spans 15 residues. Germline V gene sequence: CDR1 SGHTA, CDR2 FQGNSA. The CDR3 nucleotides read TGTGCCAGCAGCGGGGCCGGGACAGGGCAAGAGACCCAGTACTTC. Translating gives CASSGAGTGQETQYF. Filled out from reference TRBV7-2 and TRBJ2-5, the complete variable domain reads GAGVSQSPSNKVTEKGKDVELRCDPISGHTALYWYRQSLGQGLEFLIYFQGNSAPDKSGLPSDRFSAERTGGSVSTLTIQRTQQEDSAVYLCASSGAGTGQETQYFGPGTRLLVL.